This TCR beta chain appears in the sequencing data of a study of tumour-infiltrating T cells in Burkitt lymphoma. About the study: Survival, overall and progression-free, tracked with productive clonality.

TCRdb's table, derived via immunoSEQ multiplex PCR, lists solely in-frame clones and lacks some. The sample has 13,000 or so clones; roughly 87% are singletons. In its sample, this clone was seen once. The CDR3 has 13 amino acids. J gave up 0 bases and V 8 bases, and 4 bases lay outside the gene matches. CDR1 and CDR2 from the germline V gene are SNHLY and FYNNEI. The TCR comes from a human donor with diffuse large B-cell lymphoma. The chain employs TRBV2 and TRBJ2-7; 7 bases align to TRBD2. The sequenced sample was tumor tissue. CDR3 loop: CASGTTSSYEQYF. DNA of the CDR3: TGTGCCAGCGGGACTACGAGCTCCTACGAGCAGTACTTC.